The 19 T cell receptor beta chains below were found in one sample sequenced in a study of blood T cell repertoires in COVID-19 (dated by TCRdb to the early 2020s). The library was prepared using the immunoSEQ multiplex PCR assay. The table was pulled from immuneACCESS by TCRdb, which kept in-frame rearrangements only. Such tables lose some clones; where checked, under half of the loss comes from unresolved V genes, and the rest has no known cause. Counted in this sample were hundreds of thousands of clones; 70% to 90% of them appeared once. The ten largest make up 5% to 6.5% of the sample. Sequencing was performed on peripheral blood. The receptors originated from a man aged 45-65 years with COVID-19, enrolled during active disease.

This clone was observed once. The chain recombines TRBV5-6 with TRBJ2-1, with 9 bases aligning to TRBD1. The CDR3 length is 16 residues. CDR1 SGHDT and CDR2 YYEEEE come from the germline V gene. V was pared by 2 bases and J by 4 bases, with 7 bases of the junction left unmatched. CDR3 region: CASSFTGTGKYNEQFF. The CDR3 DNA reads as TGTGCCAGCAGCTTCACCGGGACAGGGAAGTACAATGAGCAGTTCTTC.

This CDR3 is CASSLSGTSVNTGELFF. The CDR3 nucleotides read TGTGCCAGTAGTTTATCCGGGACTAGCGTTAACACCGGGGAGCTGTTTTTT. This rearrangement joins TRBV19 to TRBJ2-2; 10 bases are shared with TRBD2. V dropped 5 bases and J dropped 2; count of bases not matched to a gene: 8. This CDR3 is 17 amino acids long. Germline assignment: CDR1 LNHDA and CDR2 SQIVND (reference sequence).

The chain couples TRBV6-2 or TRBV6-3 to TRBJ2-1; 15 bases match TRBD2. The CDR3 is 16 residues long. Germline V lookup: CDR1 MNHEY, CDR2 SVGEGT. The junction had 2 bases not matched to a gene; V was cut back by 4 bases and J by 4 bases. The CDR3 region is CASSLGTSGGYNEQFF. The CDR3, as DNA: TGTGCCAGCAGTTTAGGGACTAGCGGGGGGTACAATGAGCAGTTCTTC.

The V call is TRBV19, the J call TRBJ2-5; D perhaps matches TRBD1 (5 bases). The germline gives CDR1 LNHDA, CDR2 SQIVND (reference sequence). This CDR3 is built from 13 residues. Trimming removed 10 bases from V and 2 bases from J, with 14 bases in between. The CDR3 is CATPDTGQETQYF. In nucleotides, the CDR3 is TGTGCCACTCCGGATACAGGTCAAGAGACCCAGTACTTC.

The chain is built from TRBV9 and TRBJ2-7; D is perhaps TRBD1 (5 bases). CDR3 size: 15 residues. V was clipped by 0 bases and J by 3 bases, with 13 bases between them. Germline V gene lookup returns CDR1 SGDLS and CDR2 YYNGEE. The CDR3 reads CASSVAPGSNYEQYF. For the CDR3, the DNA is TGTGCCAGCAGCGTAGCTCCAGGGTCGAACTACGAGCAGTACTTC.

The chain employs TRBV5-1 and TRBJ1-6; maybe TRBD1 (6 bases). This CDR3 contains 15 residues. CDR1 is SGHRS and CDR2 is YFSETQ in the germline V gene. Trimming shortened V by 2 bases and J by 5 bases, and 11 bases separated the two germline ends. The CDR3 spells CASSLLQGNNSPLHF. The CDR3, as DNA: TGCGCCAGCAGCTTACTACAGGGAAATAATTCACCCCTCCACTTT.

The chain couples TRBV19 to TRBJ1-1, with D unclear. This CDR3 region has 14 residues. The germline V gene encodes CDR1 LNHDA and CDR2 SQIVND (reference sequence). Deletions cut 3 bases from V and 4 bases from J, with 12 bases between. This CDR3 reads CASSIFGEVTEAFF. In DNA form, the CDR3 reads TGTGCCAGTAGTATTTTTGGCGAGGTCACTGAAGCTTTCTTT.

This chain links TRBV1 with TRBJ2-5; the table's D gene call, TRBD2, was not cross checked with the DNA. TRBV1 constitutes a pseudogene. This CDR3 has 15 amino acids. In DNA, the CDR3 is TGCACCAGCAGCCAAGATGATAACTTACAAGAGACCCAGTACTTC. This encodes CTSSQDDNLQETQYF.

The chain links TRBV11-1 to TRBJ2-7, with TRBD1 matching 10 bases. The V and J ends lost 4 bases and 2 bases, in that order; junction bases with no gene match: 2. CDR1 is SGHAT and CDR2 is FQDESV in the germline V gene (reference sequence). CDR3 size: 14 residues. This CDR3 is CASSSGQGAYEQYF. The CDR3 region has the DNA TGTGCCAGCAGCTCCGGACAGGGGGCCTACGAGCAGTACTTC.

The gene calls are TRBV12-3 or TRBV12-4 and TRBJ2-7, with 8 bases lining up with TRBD1. V lost 6 bases to trimming and J lost 5 bases; unmatched junction nucleotides: 3. This CDR3 spans 12 amino acids. CDR3 residues: CASSKTGDEQYF. The CDR3 DNA follows: TGTGCCAGCAGCAAGACAGGGGACGAGCAGTACTTC.

This chain joins TRBV7-8 and TRBJ2-1, with D possibly being TRBD1 (6 bases). V was pared by 4 bases and J by 2 bases, with 15 bases between. The CDR3 is 16 amino acids. Germline V gene sequence: CDR1 SGHVS, CDR2 FQNEAQ. The CDR3, as DNA: TGTGCCAGCAGCTCTCACAGGGTCGGAACCTACAATGAGCAGTTCTTC. Its protein product is CASSSHRVGTYNEQFF.

The J gene is TRBJ1-5, the V gene TRBV19, with no clear D. Trimming stripped 6 bases from V and 4 bases from J, with 13 bases between. CDR3 length: 14 residues. Looked up from germline, CDR1 is LNHDA and CDR2 is SQIVND (reference sequence). The CDR3 DNA reads as TGTGCCAGTAGGGGTGGGGAGGTGAATCAGCCCCAGCATTTT. Protein: CASRGGEVNQPQHF.

This clone has just a few counts. The V call is TRBV6-2 or TRBV6-3, the J call TRBJ1-2; 8 nucleotides agree with TRBD1. Per germline, CDR1 MNHEY and CDR2 SVGEGT. There are 14 residues in the CDR3. V shed 2 bases and J 2 bases; nucleotides not matched to a gene: 1. In nucleotides, the CDR3 is TGTGCCAGCAGTTACCGGGACAGGAACTATGGCTACACCTTC. It specifies CASSYRDRNYGYTF.

The genes are TRBV5-4 and TRBJ2-1, with TRBD2 as a possible D gene (5 bases). The germline V gene encodes CDR1 SGHNT and CDR2 YYREEE (reference sequence). The CDR3 is made up of 12 amino acids. V was trimmed by 7 bases and J by 11 bases, leaving 16 bases between them. CDR3: CASAVLGEKQFF. The CDR3 bases are TGTGCCAGCGCAGTTCTGGGAGAAAAGCAGTTCTTC.

This sequence joins TRBV10-1 and TRBJ2-5; D may be TRBD2 (7 bases). CDR1 is WNHNN and CDR2 is SYGVQD in the germline V gene (reference sequence). CDR3 length equals 16 residues. V was shortened by 8 bases and J by 2 bases, with 21 bases between the two germline ends. The CDR3, as DNA: TGCGCCAGCCTCGGACTATGCGGGGGCATACAAGAGACCCAGTACTTC. Translation gives CASLGLCGGIQETQYF.

J is TRBJ2-1 and V is TRBV10-1, with D maybe TRBD1 (5 bases). V was trimmed by 1 base and J by 8 bases, leaving 15 bases between them. The CDR3 is 15 amino acids. Germline V gene data show CDR1 as WNHNN and CDR2 as SYGVQD (reference sequence). The CDR3 DNA sequence: TGCGCCAGCAGTGAGTACATTAGCAGGGTCGATGAGCAGTTCTTC. Amino acid sequence: CASSEYISRVDEQFF.

This clone was observed once. This sequence joins TRBV9 and TRBJ1-1; the D is unclear. In germline, CDR1 is SGDLS, CDR2 YYNGEE. The CDR3 is made up of 15 amino acids. V was clipped by 2 bases and J by 1 base, with 12 bases between them. CDR3 in DNA: TGTGCCAGCAGCGTTTATTTCTCGGGGAACACTGAAGCTTTCTTT. This gives the protein CASSVYFSGNTEAFF.

The chain employs TRBV29-1 and TRBJ2-3, with TRBD1 identical over 11 bases. The CDR3 covers 14 residues. V shed 6 bases, J shed 3 bases, and the junction held 5 bases outside the gene matches. In germline, CDR1 is SQVTM, CDR2 ANQGSEA. CDR3: CSVERDRGTDTQYF. The CDR3 nucleotides read TGCAGCGTCGAACGGGACAGGGGGACAGATACGCAGTATTTT.

V and J are TRBV28 and TRBJ2-7, with TRBD2 as a possible D gene (5 bases). There are 14 residues in the CDR3. CDR1 MDHEN and CDR2 SYDVKM come from the germline V gene. The V end was cut by 2 bases, the J end by 6 bases, with 14 bases between. The CDR3 DNA reads as TGTGCCAGCAGTTTACCCTCCCGGCGGGCCGAGCAGTACTTC. It is translated as CASSLPSRRAEQYF. The whole variable domain, filled in from reference TRBV28 and TRBJ2-7, reads DVKVTQSSRYLVKRTGEKVFLECVQDMDHENMFWYRQDPGLGLRLIYFSYDVKMKEKGDIPEGYSVSREKKERFSLILESASTNQTSMYLCASSLPSRRAEQYFGPGTRLTVT.